Presented here are 10 T cell receptor beta chains from one specimen sequenced in a study of response to subunit inactivated influenza vaccine. TCRdb reprocessed the RT-PCR reads with MiXCR, giving one entry per CDR3 protein. This sample has about 570,000 distinct CDR3 sequences; around 10% occur once, and the top ten carry roughly 11%. These same records also appear under a second study, on T cells expressing NK-cell markers. This second study notes: Synthesis of TCR beta cDNA relied on 5'RACE template switching carrying UMIs.

The sample in question was PBMCs from blood, obtained on the day of vaccination. The receptors here all came from a man over 45 who received an inactivated influenza vaccine.

This clonotype showed up many times. The J gene is TRBJ2-7, the V gene TRBV27, with 9 bases aligning to TRBD1. From germline, CDR1 is MNHEY and CDR2 SMNVEV (reference sequence). J was trimmed by 9 bases and V by 2 bases; bases with no gene match: 11. The CDR3 is 15 amino acids. The CDR3 here is CASSLEGQGGGVQYF. The CDR3 bases are TGTGCCAGCAGTTTAGAGGGACAGGGTGGAGGGGTGCAGTACTTC.

The J gene is TRBJ1-6, the V gene TRBV20-1; 9 nucleotides align to TRBD1. The ends lost 5 bases at V and 5 bases at J; junction bases unmatched: 7. The germline V gene has CDR1 DFQATT and CDR2 SNEGSKA (reference sequence). This CDR3 is 15 amino acids long. DNA for the CDR3: TGCAGTGCTGGATTGACAGGGGGTAATAATTCACCCCTCCACTTT. Translation: CSAGLTGGNNSPLHF.

The chain carries TRBV20-1 and TRBJ2-3; D is ambiguous. CDR1 and CDR2 (germline): DFQATT, SNEGSKA (reference sequence). There are 13 residues in the CDR3. The V gene lost 5 bases and the J gene lost 3 bases, with 12 bases spanning the gap. DNA of the CDR3: TGCAGTGCTGAGGACGGTAGGACAGATACGCAGTATTTT. Translating gives CSAEDGRTDTQYF.

This clonotype has more than one count but fewer than ten. The chain is built from TRBV4-1 and TRBJ1-5; possible D gene TRBD1, 6 bases. Per the germline V gene, CDR1 is MGHRA and CDR2 is YSYEKL. The CDR3 length is 17 residues. With 2 bases removed from V and 6 bases from J, the gap between germline ends came to 20 bases. The DNA for the CDR3 is TGCGCCAGCAGCCAAATCAAAACTATACAGGGACGTCAGCCCCAGCATTTT. Translated: CASSQIKTIQGRQPQHF.

At least ten counts were recorded for this clonotype. The CDR3 loop reads CASSFLGQGAEAFF. CDR3 bases: TGTGCCAGCAGTTTCCTCGGACAGGGGGCCGAAGCTTTCTTT. J is TRBJ1-1 and V is TRBV12-3 or TRBV12-4; 11 bases fit TRBD1. CDR3 length equals 14 residues. V lost 3 bases, J lost 8 bases, and 5 bases stayed unmatched.

This chain joins TRBV20-1 and TRBJ2-1; 9 bases line up with TRBD2. J lost 0 bases, V lost 1 base, and 4 bases had no gene match. Germline V lookup: CDR1 DFQATT, CDR2 SNEGSKA (reference sequence). This CDR3 is built from 16 residues. The CDR3 sequence is CSARVGTSFSYNEQFF. The DNA of the CDR3 is TGCAGTGCTAGAGTGGGGACTAGCTTCTCCTACAATGAGCAGTTCTTC.

This clonotype was seen only a few times. The rearrangement uses TRBV19 and TRBJ1-5; TRBD1 matches at 7 bases. This CDR3 is built from 16 residues. Germline V gene lookup returns CDR1 LNHDA and CDR2 SQIVND (reference sequence). V trimming: 6 bases; J trimming: 3 bases; junction bases outside the gene matches: 11. CDR3 residues: CASSKGPGQNNQPQHF. The CDR3 nucleotides read TGTGCCAGTAGCAAAGGGCCGGGACAGAACAATCAGCCCCAGCATTTT.

The chain is built from TRBV10-3 and TRBJ2-7; TRBD2 matches 10 bases. The CDR3 runs 13 residues. V dropped 6 bases and J dropped 5; count of bases not matched to a gene: 4. Looked up from germline, CDR1 is ENHRY and CDR2 is SYGVKD. The chain's CDR3 is CAIRAGTSDEQYF. CDR3 DNA sequence: TGTGCCATCAGGGCCGGGACTAGCGACGAGCAGTACTTC.

This clonotype was observed a handful of times. This sequence joins TRBV27 and TRBJ1-5; D may be TRBD1 (5 bases). The length of the CDR3 is 13 residues. V dropped 1 base and J dropped 6 bases, with 7 bases sitting between them. Germline V gene data show CDR1 as MNHEY and CDR2 as SMNVEV (reference sequence). In nucleotides, the CDR3 is TGTGCCAGCAGTTTATTAGGGGCTCAGCCCCAGCATTTT. Its translation is CASSLLGAQPQHF.

The genes are TRBV14 and TRBJ1-2; D unclear. The CDR3 totals 14 residues. CDR1 and CDR2 from the germline V gene are SGHDN and FVKESK. The V end was cut by 0 bases, the J end by 3 bases, with 8 bases between. This chain's CDR3 is CASSQDRLYYGYTF. CDR3 coding DNA: TGTGCCAGCAGCCAAGACAGGTTATACTATGGCTACACCTTC.